These 7 T cell receptor beta chains were all obtained from the same sample, sequenced in a study of beta chain features in type 1 diabetes. The whole isolated RNA underwent reverse transcription, so sequencing captured expressed TCRB transcripts. The protocol was immunoSEQ multiplex PCR, while the TCRdb copy is restricted to in-frame clones and leaves out a portion. The sample yields under 250,000 clones, roughly 13% seen once. The source material was naive CD4+ T cells from blood. Receptors originate from a woman aged 40 to 49 in good health.

This clone appeared a few times. This rearrangement joins TRBV23-1 to TRBJ1-5; 7 nucleotides line up with TRBD1. TRBV23-1 is identified as an open reading frame with a role that is uncertain. V lost 2 bases, J lost 1 base, and 2 bases stayed unmatched. This CDR3 is 15 amino acids long. The CDR3 protein is CASSQGGQSNQPQHF. CDR3 nucleotide sequence: TGCGCCAGCAGTCAAGGGGGACAGAGCAATCAGCCCCAGCATTTT.

This clone has only a few counts. This chain joins TRBV4-3 and TRBJ1-6; possible D gene TRBD1, 5 bases. Germline V gene lookup returns CDR1 LGHNA and CDR2 YSLEER. The CDR3 extends over 15 amino acids. V was shortened by 0 bases and J by 13 bases, with 16 bases between the two germline ends. CDR3 sequence (DNA): TGCGCCAGCAGCCAAGACAGGGCAGACCTGCGGCCCCTCCACTTT. It translates to CASSQDRADLRPLHF.

This clone was seen a handful of times. J is TRBJ1-3 and V is TRBV21-1; the table's TRBD1 call for D was not verified on the DNA. TRBV21-1 is reported as a pseudogene. The CDR3 has 16 residues. CDR3 amino acids: CASSKADKPVGNTIYF. The CDR3 DNA reads TGTGCCAGCAGCAAAGCGGACAAGCCCGTTGGAAACACCATATATTTT.

The chain uses TRBV6-5 and TRBJ2-3; no definite D call. Germline loops: CDR1 MNHEY, CDR2 SVGAGI. CDR3 length equals 13 residues. Trimming left V 6 bases short and J 4 bases short, with 11 bases between. For the CDR3, the DNA is TGTGCCAGCAGAACCGGGTCGTCAGATACGCAGTATTTT. Protein sequence: CASRTGSSDTQYF.

The chain couples TRBV7-6 to TRBJ2-7, with 10 bases fitting TRBD1. This CDR3 comprises 15 residues. CDR1 and CDR2 from the germline V gene are SGHVS and FNYEAQ. Unmatched junction bases numbered 6, after V lost 5 bases and J lost 2 bases. The CDR3, as DNA: TGTGCCAGCAGCGCCGTCGACAGGGGGCCCTACGAGCAGTACTTC. Amino acids: CASSAVDRGPYEQYF.

The chain couples TRBV20-1 to TRBJ1-2; D uncertain. The V end lost 1 base, the J end lost 8 bases, and 8 bases lay between the germline ends. The CDR3 length is 11 residues. Germline CDR1 is DFQATT and CDR2 is SNEGSKA (reference sequence). The CDR3 protein is CSARAVRGYTF. Written as DNA, the CDR3 is TGCAGTGCTAGAGCGGTGAGAGGCTACACCTTC.

The chain uses TRBV15 and TRBJ2-4, with 8 bases matching TRBD1. V lost 0 bases, J lost 11 bases, and 3 bases stayed unmatched. The CDR3 contains 13 residues. The germline gives CDR1 LNHNV, CDR2 YYDKDF (reference sequence). The CDR3 reads CATSRERDRLQYF. CDR3 DNA: TGTGCCACCAGCAGAGAAAGGGACAGGCTTCAGTACTTC.